Below are 4 T cell receptor beta chains sequenced from a single sample in a study of beta chain features in type 1 diabetes. cDNA synthesis used the whole RNA isolate, giving expressed TCRB sequences. Produced via immunoSEQ multiplex PCR; TCRdb's table is partial and in-frame only. Found here are under 800,000 clones, roughly a sixth of them singletons; the top ten hold more than 0.08%. Sequencing was done on a sample of naive CD4+ T cells from blood. These receptors were taken from a man aged 18 to 30 in good health.

The CDR3 DNA is TGCGCCAGCAGCCCCAACGCCGGGAGGTTCGAGACCCAGTACTTC. Translated, it gives CASSPNAGRFETQYF. The chain is built from TRBV5-1 and TRBJ2-5; 7 bases align to TRBD2. V lost 4 bases and J lost 5; bases outside the gene matches: 11. Germline CDR1 is SGHRS and CDR2 is YFSETQ. The CDR3 covers 15 residues.

This clone occurred a few times. The chain links TRBV7-2 to TRBJ1-5, with D perhaps matching TRBD1 (5 bases). Trimming left V 6 bases short and J 3 bases short, with 9 bases between. CDR1 and CDR2 from the germline V gene are SGHTA and FQGNSA. This CDR3 spans 13 amino acids. CDR3 sequence (DNA): TGTGCCAGCAGATCAGGGTTCAATCAGCCCCAGCATTTT. Protein product: CASRSGFNQPQHF. Combining the CDR3 with reference TRBV7-2 and TRBJ1-5 gives the whole variable domain GAGVSQSPSNKVTEKGKDVELRCDPISGHTALYWYRQSLGQGLEFLIYFQGNSAPDKSGLPSDRFSAERTGGSVSTLTIQRTQQEDSAVYLCASRSGFNQPQHFGDGTRLSIL.

J is TRBJ1-2 and V is TRBV4-3; tentatively, D is TRBD1 (5 bases). The germline V gene encodes CDR1 LGHNA and CDR2 YSLEER. The CDR3 spans 16 residues. Deletions cut 1 base from V and 0 bases from J, with 12 bases between. DNA of the CDR3: TGCGCCAGCAGCCAAGCTAATACACAGGCTAACTATGGCTACACCTTC. Its protein product is CASSQANTQANYGYTF.

V is TRBV19 and J is TRBJ2-3; possible D gene TRBD1, 5 bases. The V gene lost 0 bases and the J gene lost 0 bases, with 16 bases spanning the gap. The CDR3 is 18 residues long. Germline V gene lookup returns CDR1 LNHDA and CDR2 SQIVND (reference sequence). CDR3 sequence: CASSIDYSTDPSTDTQYF. CDR3 sequence (DNA): TGTGCCAGTAGTATAGATTACTCGACAGACCCTAGCACAGATACGCAGTATTTT.